The sequence of this TCR beta chain was determined in a study of shared clonotypes between healthy human individuals. This CDR3 spans 14 amino acids. The V segment lost 5 bases and the J segment 6 bases; nucleotides outside the gene matches: 8. CDR1 and CDR2 (germline): LNHDA, SQIVND (reference sequence). TCRdb keeps only in-frame clones here, not all; method: immunoSEQ multiplex PCR. The repertoire holds 2 million to 2.5 million clones, with 95% as singletons. The TCR comes from a young man in good health. The chain employs TRBV19 and TRBJ2-7; 9 bases align to TRBD1. Input material: naive CD4+ T cells sorted from blood. Subset in this sample: CD45RA+ positively selected. The CDR3 DNA reads as TGTGCCAGTAGTGGTTGGACAGGGGAACTCGAGCAGTACTTC. Its protein product is CASSGWTGELEQYF.